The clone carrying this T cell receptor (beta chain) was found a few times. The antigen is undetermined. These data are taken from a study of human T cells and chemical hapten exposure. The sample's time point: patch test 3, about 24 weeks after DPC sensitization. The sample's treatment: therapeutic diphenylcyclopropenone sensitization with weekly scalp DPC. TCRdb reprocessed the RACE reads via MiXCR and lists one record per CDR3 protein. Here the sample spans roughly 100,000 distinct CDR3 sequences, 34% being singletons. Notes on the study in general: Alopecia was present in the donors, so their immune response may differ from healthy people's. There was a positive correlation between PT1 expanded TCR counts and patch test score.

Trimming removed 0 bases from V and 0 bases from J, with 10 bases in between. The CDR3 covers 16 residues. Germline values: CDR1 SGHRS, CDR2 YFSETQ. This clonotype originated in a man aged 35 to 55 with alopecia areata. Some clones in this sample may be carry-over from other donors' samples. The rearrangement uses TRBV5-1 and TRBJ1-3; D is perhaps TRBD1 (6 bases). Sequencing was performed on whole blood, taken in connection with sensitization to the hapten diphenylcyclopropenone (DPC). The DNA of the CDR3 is TGCGCCAGCAGCTTGGGGACAGCTAACTCTGGAAACACCATATATTTT. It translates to CASSLGTANSGNTIYF.